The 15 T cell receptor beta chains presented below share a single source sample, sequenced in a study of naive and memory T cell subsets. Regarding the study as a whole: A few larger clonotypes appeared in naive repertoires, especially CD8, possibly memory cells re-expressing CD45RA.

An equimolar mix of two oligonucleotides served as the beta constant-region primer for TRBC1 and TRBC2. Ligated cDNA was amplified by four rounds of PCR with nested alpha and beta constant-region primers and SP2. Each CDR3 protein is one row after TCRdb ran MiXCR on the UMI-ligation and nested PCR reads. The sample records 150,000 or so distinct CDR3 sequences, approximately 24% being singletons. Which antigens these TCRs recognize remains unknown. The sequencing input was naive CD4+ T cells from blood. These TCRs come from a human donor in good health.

The CDR3 coding sequence is TGTGCCAGCAGCTTGGGCGGGAGGTCCCACGAGCAGTACTTC. Its translation: CASSLGGRSHEQYF. The chain links TRBV7-6 to TRBJ2-7; TRBD2 aligns across 8 bases. The V segment lost 3 bases and the J segment 5 bases; nucleotides outside the gene matches: 6. The CDR3 covers 14 residues. Germline assignment: CDR1 SGHVS and CDR2 FNYEAQ.

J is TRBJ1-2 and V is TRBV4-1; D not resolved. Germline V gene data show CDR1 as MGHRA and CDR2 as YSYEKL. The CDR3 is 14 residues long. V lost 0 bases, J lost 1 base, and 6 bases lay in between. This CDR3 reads CASSQDELNYGYTF. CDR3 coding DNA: TGCGCCAGCAGCCAAGATGAGCTTAACTATGGCTACACCTTC.

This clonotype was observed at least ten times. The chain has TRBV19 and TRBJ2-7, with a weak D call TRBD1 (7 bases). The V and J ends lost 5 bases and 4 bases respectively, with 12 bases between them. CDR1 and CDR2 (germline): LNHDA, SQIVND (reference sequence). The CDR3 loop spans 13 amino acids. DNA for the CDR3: TGTGCCAGTAGTGCGGGACAGAAATACGAGCAGTACTTC. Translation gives CASSAGQKYEQYF.

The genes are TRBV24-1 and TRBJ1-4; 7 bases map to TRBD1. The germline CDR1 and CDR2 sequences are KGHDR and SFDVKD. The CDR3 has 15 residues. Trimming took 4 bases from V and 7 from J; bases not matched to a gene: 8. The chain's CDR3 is CATSDPQTGTEKLFF. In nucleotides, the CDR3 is TGTGCCACCAGTGACCCTCAGACAGGGACTGAAAAACTGTTTTTT.

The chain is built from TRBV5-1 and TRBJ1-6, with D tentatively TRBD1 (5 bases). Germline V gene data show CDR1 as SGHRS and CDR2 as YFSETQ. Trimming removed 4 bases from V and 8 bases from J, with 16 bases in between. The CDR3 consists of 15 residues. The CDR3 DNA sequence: TGCGCCAGCAGCCCCGGACAACCCGCGGATTCACCCCTCCACTTT. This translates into CASSPGQPADSPLHF.

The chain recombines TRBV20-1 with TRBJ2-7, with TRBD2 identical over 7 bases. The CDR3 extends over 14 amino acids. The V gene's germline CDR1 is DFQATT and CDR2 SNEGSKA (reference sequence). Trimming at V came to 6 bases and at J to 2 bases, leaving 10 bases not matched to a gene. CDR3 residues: CSAPKASGTYEQYF. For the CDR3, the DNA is TGCAGTGCCCCGAAGGCTAGCGGAACCTACGAGCAGTACTTC.

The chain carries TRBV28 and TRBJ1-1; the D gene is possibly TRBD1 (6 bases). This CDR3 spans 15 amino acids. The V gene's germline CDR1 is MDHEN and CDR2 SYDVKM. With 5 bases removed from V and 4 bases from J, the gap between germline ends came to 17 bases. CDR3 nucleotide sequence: TGTGCCAGCAGTCCCTCCACAGGGAGGGCCACTGAAGCTTTCTTT. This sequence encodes CASSPSTGRATEAFF.

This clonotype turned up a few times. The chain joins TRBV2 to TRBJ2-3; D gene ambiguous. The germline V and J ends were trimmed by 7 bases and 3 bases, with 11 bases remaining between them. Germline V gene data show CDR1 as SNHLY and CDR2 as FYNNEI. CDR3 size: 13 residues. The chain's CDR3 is CASTQHLTDTQYF. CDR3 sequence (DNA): TGTGCCAGCACTCAGCACCTGACAGATACGCAGTATTTT.

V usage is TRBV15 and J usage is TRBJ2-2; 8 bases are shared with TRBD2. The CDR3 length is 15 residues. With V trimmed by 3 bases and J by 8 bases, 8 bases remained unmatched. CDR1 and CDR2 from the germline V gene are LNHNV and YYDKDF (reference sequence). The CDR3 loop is CATSRKASGLGELFF. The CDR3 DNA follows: TGTGCCACCAGCAGGAAGGCTAGCGGGTTGGGGGAGCTGTTTTTT.

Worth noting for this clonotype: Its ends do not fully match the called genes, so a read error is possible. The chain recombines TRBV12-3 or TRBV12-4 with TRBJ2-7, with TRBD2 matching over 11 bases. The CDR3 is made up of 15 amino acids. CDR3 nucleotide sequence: TGTGCCAGCAGGTTAGCGGGAGGGCCGGCTCACGAGCAGTACTTC. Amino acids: CASRLAGGPAHEQYF.

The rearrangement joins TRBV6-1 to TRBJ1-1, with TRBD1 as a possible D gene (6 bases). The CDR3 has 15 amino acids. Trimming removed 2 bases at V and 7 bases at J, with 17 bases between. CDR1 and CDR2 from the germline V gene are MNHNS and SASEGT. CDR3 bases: TGTGCCAGCAGTGAATGGTCAGGAAGACAGGATGAAGCTTTCTTT. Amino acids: CASSEWSGRQDEAFF.

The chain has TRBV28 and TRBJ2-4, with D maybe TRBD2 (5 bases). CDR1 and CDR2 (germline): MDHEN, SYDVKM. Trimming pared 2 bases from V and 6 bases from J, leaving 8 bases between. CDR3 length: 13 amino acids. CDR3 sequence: CASSLHGINIQYF. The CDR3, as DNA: TGTGCCAGCAGTTTACACGGGATAAACATTCAGTACTTC.

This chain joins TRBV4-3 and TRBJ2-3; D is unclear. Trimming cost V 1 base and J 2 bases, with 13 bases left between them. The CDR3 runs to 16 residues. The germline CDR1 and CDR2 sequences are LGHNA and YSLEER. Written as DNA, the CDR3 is TGCGCCAGCAGCCAAGTCCCGAGACGTCCCACAGATACGCAGTATTTT. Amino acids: CASSQVPRRPTDTQYF.

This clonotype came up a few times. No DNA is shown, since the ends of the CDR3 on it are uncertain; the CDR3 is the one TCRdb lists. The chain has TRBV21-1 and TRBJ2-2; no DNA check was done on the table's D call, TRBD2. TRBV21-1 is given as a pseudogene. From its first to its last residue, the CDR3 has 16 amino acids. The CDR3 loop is CASSKFASGNTGELFF.

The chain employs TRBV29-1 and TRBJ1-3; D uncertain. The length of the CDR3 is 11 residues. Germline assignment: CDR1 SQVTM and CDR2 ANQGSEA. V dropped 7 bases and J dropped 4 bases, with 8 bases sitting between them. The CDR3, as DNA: TGCAGCGCCAGCACGGGAAACACCATATATTTT. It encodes CSASTGNTIYF.